Listed below are T cell receptor beta chains from one sample, sequenced in a study of beta chain features in type 1 diabetes. Assay: immunoSEQ multiplex PCR; the TCRdb copy retains only in-frame clones and omits some. The sample contains hundreds of thousands of clones, about 14% of which appear only once. Sequenced: naive CD4+ T cells from blood. These receptors all come from a man between 18 and 29 years old in good health. Both conserved end residues are part of each CDR3. The D gene is left open where the match is weak. Clone sizes are given selectively: once, few, many, or a class where the clone is expanded.

>TRBJ2-1|TRBV5-1|TRBD1|few
CASRTTTGGNEQFF
TGCGCCAGCAGGACCACTACAGGGGGCAATGAGCAGTTCTTC
>TRBJ1-5|TRBV29-1|-|few
CSVGEGAGTYQPQHF
TGCAGCGTTGGGGAGGGCGCCGGGACCTATCAGCCCCAGCATTTT
>TRBJ2-2|TRBV5-1|TRBD1|-
CASSLDGTGNTGELFF
TGCGCCAGCAGCTTGGACGGGACAGGGAATACCGGGGAGCTGTTTTTT
>TRBJ1-2|TRBV2|TRBD1|few
CAVAHTLGQLYGYTF
TGTGCCGTAGCCCATACGTTGGGACAGCTGTATGGCTACACCTTC
>TRBJ2-5|TRBV5-4|TRBD1|-
CASSFTGVETQYF
TGTGCCAGCAGCTTCACAGGGGTCGAGACCCAGTACTTC
>TRBJ2-1|TRBV5-1|-|-
CASSSPTGAYNEQFF
TGCGCCAGCAGCTCGCCGACGGGGGCATACAATGAGCAGTTCTTC
>TRBJ1-2|TRBV5-6|-|-
CASRSGTPYGYTF
TGTGCCAGCAGGTCCGGGACACCATATGGCTACACCTTC
>TRBJ1-2|TRBV29-1|-|-
CSVEDGTNYGYTF
TGCAGCGTTGAGGACGGCACTAACTATGGCTACACCTTC
>TRBJ1-5|TRBV28|TRBD1|-
CAITITGGNTNQPQHF
TGTGCCATCACAATTACAGGGGGCAATACCAATCAGCCCCAGCATTTT
>TRBJ2-3|TRBV7-3|-|few
CASSTRGGTQYF
TGTGCCAGCAGCACCCGAGGTGGGACGCAGTATTTT
>TRBJ2-7|TRBV6-5|TRBD1|few
CASRGGQGPYEQYF
TGTGCCAGCAGGGGGGGACAGGGCCCCTACGAGCAGTACTTC
>TRBJ2-5|TRBV4-1|-|-
CASSQGEGRETQYF
TGCGCCAGCAGCCAAGGAGAGGGGCGAGAGACCCAGTACTTC
>TRBJ2-7|TRBV18|-|-
CASSPGQSYEQYF
TGTGCCAGCTCACCCGGACAGAGCTACGAGCAGTACTTC
>TRBJ2-2|TRBV25-1|-|few
CASKGLWVGNTGELFF
TGTGCCAGCAAAGGGCTATGGGTGGGGAACACCGGGGAGCTGTTTTTT
>TRBJ1-4|TRBV4-1|-|few
CASSQEGREKLFF
TGCGCCAGCAGCCAAGAGGGAAGGGAAAAACTGTTTTTT
>TRBJ2-5|TRBV28|-|few
CASSLAGQTWQETQYF
TGTGCCAGCAGTTTAGCGGGACAGACGTGGCAAGAGACCCAGTACTTC
>TRBJ1-1|TRBV5-4|-|-
CASSLGQTNTEAFF
TGTGCCAGCAGCTTAGGACAGACGAACACTGAAGCTTTCTTT
>TRBJ2-7|TRBV5-1|TRBD2|-
CASSLRARLAGDNEQYF
TGCGCCAGCAGCTTGAGGGCCCGACTAGCGGGAGACAACGAGCAGTACTTC
>TRBJ2-7|TRBV28|-|few
CASSLGTWAASYEQYF
TGTGCCAGCAGTTTGGGAACTTGGGCGGCATCCTACGAGCAGTACTTC
>TRBJ2-3|TRBV5-6|TRBD1|-
CASSLAQGAGDTQYF
TGTGCCAGCAGCTTGGCACAGGGGGCGGGGGATACGCAGTATTTT
>TRBJ1-5|TRBV9|-|few
CASSVGTSSNQPQHF
TGTGCCAGCAGCGTGGGGACATCTAGCAATCAGCCCCAGCATTTT
>TRBJ1-2|TRBV18|-|-
CASSRKGIPVDEANYGYTF
TGTGCCAGCTCACGAAAGGGAATACCTGTAGACGAGGCTAACTATGGCTACACCTTC
>TRBJ1-1|TRBV12-5|TRBD1|-
CASGPGQGTEAFF
TGTGCTAGTGGTCCAGGACAGGGCACTGAAGCTTTCTTT
>TRBJ1-1|TRBV27|-|few
CASSFRRGADHEAFF
TGTGCCAGCAGTTTTAGAAGGGGAGCGGATCATGAAGCTTTCTTT
>TRBJ1-6|TRBV28|-|few
CASSYMDSPLHF
TGTGCCAGCAGTTACATGGATTCACCCCTCCACTTT
>TRBJ1-1|TRBV28|-|few
CASSRAGVSNTEAFF
TGTGCCAGCAGTAGGGCAGGGGTTTCGAACACTGAAGCTTTCTTT
>TRBJ1-2|TRBV11-2|TRBD1|few
CASSPGTAPNYGYTF
TGTGCCAGCAGCCCAGGGACAGCCCCTAACTATGGCTACACCTTC
>TRBJ2-5|TRBV7-9|-|few
CASSSSPGAQETQYF
TGTGCCAGCAGCTCCTCTCCAGGGGCGCAAGAGACCCAGTACTTC
>TRBJ1-6|TRBV6-5|TRBD1|-
CASSYEGAKGSPLHF
TGTGCCAGCAGTTACGAGGGGGCGAAAGGTTCACCCCTCCACTTT